This T cell receptor beta chain derives from a study of CD8+ T cells in alopecia areata. Sequencing relied on a cDNA template that was reverse transcribed from extracted RNA. Only in-frame clones appear in the TCRdb table, and some are missing; sequencing was by immunoSEQ multiplex PCR. The sample contains about 210,000 clones, 64% of which appear only once. V was pared by 5 bases and J by 2 bases, with 5 bases of the junction left unmatched. There are 16 residues in the CDR3. CDR1 PRHDT and CDR2 FYEKMQ come from the germline V gene (reference sequence). Sample treatment: oral pan-JAK inhibitor, 5-10 mg twice daily.

The sequenced sample was CD4+ T cells sorted from blood, obtained at week 4, from a patient treated with tofacitinib. The chain employs TRBV13 and TRBJ2-6; TRBD2 aligns across 8 bases. This receptor was obtained from a human donor with alopecia areata. DNA of the CDR3: TGTGCCAGCAGCACCCGGGGGGGGGCTGGGGCCAACGTCCTGACTTTC. The encoded protein is CASSTRGGAGANVLTF.